Listed below are T cell receptor beta chains from one sample, sequenced in a study of blood T cell repertoires in COVID-19. Assay used: immunoSEQ multiplex PCR; TCRdb lists only in-frame clones, some missing. In the table there are approximately 130,000 clones, about 86% of which are singletons. The sequenced sample consisted of peripheral blood. Source of these receptors: a woman aged 60-70 years with active or convalescent COVID-19. Each CDR3 is given with its conserved first and last residue. D genes are given only for firm matches. Clone size is given for some rows only: seen once, a few or many times, or a class if the clone is expanded.

V gene	J gene	D gene	clone size	CDR3 protein	CDR3 DNA
TRBV6-1	TRBJ1-1	-	once	CASSEDREMVGGAFF	TGTGCCAGCAGTGAAGACAGGGAGATGGTTGGTGGGGCTTTCTTT
TRBV27	TRBJ2-7	-	-	CASSRLPLDYEQYF	TGTGCCAGCAGTCGCCTCCCCTTAGACTACGAGCAGTACTTC
TRBV29-1	TRBJ1-1	-	-	CSVEGHPNTEAFF	TGCAGCGTTGAGGGACACCCGAACACTGAAGCTTTCTTT
TRBV5-1	TRBJ1-1	TRBD1	-	CASSLRGLSTEAFF	TGCGCCAGCAGCTTAAGGGGGCTTAGCACTGAAGCTTTCTTT
TRBV28	TRBJ2-5	TRBD2	-	CASSLPWTSQETQYF	TGTGCCAGCAGTTTACCTTGGACTAGCCAAGAGACCCAGTACTTC
TRBV2	TRBJ1-2	TRBD1	-	CASSGDGQGGYTF	TGTGCCAGCAGTGGAGACGGACAGGGAGGCTACACCTTC
TRBV5-1	TRBJ2-2	-	-	CASSLDRVLSGELFF	TGCGCCAGCAGCTTGGACAGGGTGTTGTCCGGGGAGCTGTTTTTT
TRBV7-2	TRBJ1-5	-	-	CASSLAGSGQPQHF	TGTGCCAGCAGCTTAGCAGGGTCGGGGCAGCCCCAGCATTTT
TRBV18	TRBJ2-1	-	-	CASSPGVDNEQFF	TGTGCCAGCTCACCCGGGGTGGACAATGAGCAGTTCTTC
TRBV27	TRBJ2-7	-	-	CASRRRSSYEQYF	TGTGCCAGCAGGCGAAGGAGCTCCTACGAGCAGTACTTC
TRBV11-1	TRBJ2-7	TRBD1	-	CASSSDRGRTYEQYF	TGTGCCAGCAGCTCGGACAGGGGGAGGACCTACGAGCAGTACTTC
TRBV5-1	TRBJ2-1	TRBD2	once	CASGTSGGAGNEQFF	TGCGCCAGCGGTACTAGCGGGGGGGCCGGGAATGAGCAGTTCTTC
TRBV2	TRBJ1-1	-	many	CASKETVEAFF	TGTGCCAGCAAAGAGACTGTAGAAGCTTTCTTT
TRBV12-3/TRBV12-4	TRBJ1-6	-	-	CASSPRTNSPLHF	TGTGCCAGCAGTCCCAGAACCAATTCACCCCTCCACTTT
TRBV28	TRBJ2-4	-	-	CASSSTATDIQYF	TGTGCCAGCAGTTCGACAGCGACGGACATTCAGTACTTC
TRBV11-3	TRBJ2-2	-	-	CASSLGSGTGELFF	TGTGCCAGCAGCTTAGGATCGGGCACCGGGGAGCTGTTTTTT
TRBV6-5	TRBJ2-7	TRBD1	-	CASSYDRAATYEQYF	TGTGCCAGCAGCTACGACAGGGCCGCAACCTACGAGCAGTACTTC
TRBV7-9	TRBJ2-3	-	-	CASSRTGDTQYF	TGTGCCAGCAGCCGCACTGGAGATACGCAGTATTTT
TRBV23-1	TRBJ1-2	-	-	CASMKVGRAMKADGYTF	TGCGCCAGCATGAAGGTCGGCAGGGCGATGAAGGCGGATGGCTACACCTTC
TRBV5-5	TRBJ1-3	-	few	CASAGAILSGNTIYF	TGTGCCAGCGCGGGTGCCATCCTCTCTGGAAACACCATATATTTT
TRBV19	TRBJ1-6	TRBD1	few	CASTSRDRALDSPLHF	TGTGCCAGTACGTCCCGGGACAGGGCTCTCGATTCACCCCTCCACTTT
TRBV7-3	TRBJ2-1	TRBD2	-	CASSPTGGHREQFF	TGTGCCAGCAGCCCCACGGGAGGGCATCGTGAGCAGTTCTTC
TRBV2	TRBJ1-2	-	once	CASSESGFNYGYTF	TGTGCCAGCAGTGAATCCGGGTTTAACTATGGCTACACCTTC
TRBV30	TRBJ2-5	TRBD2	-	CARAGGGETQYF	TGTGCCCGAGCGGGAGGAGGAGAGACCCAGTACTTC
TRBV14	TRBJ2-1	TRBD2	-	CASSLWTSSNEQFF	TGTGCCAGCAGCCTTTGGACTAGCTCCAATGAGCAGTTCTTC
TRBV5-6	TRBJ2-7	TRBD2	-	CASSRGGGSSYEQYF	TGTGCCAGCAGCCGCGGGGGTGGTAGCTCCTACGAGCAGTACTTC
TRBV19	TRBJ2-3	-	-	CASSFSGRLSTDTQYF	TGTGCCAGTAGTTTTTCCGGGAGACTTAGCACAGATACGCAGTATTTT
TRBV5-4	TRBJ2-5	TRBD2	-	CASSLAPSGGRETQYF	TGTGCCAGCAGCTTGGCCCCTAGCGGGGGGAGGGAGACCCAGTACTTC
TRBV19	TRBJ2-2	TRBD1	-	CASRGQGFTGELFF	TGTGCCAGTAGGGGACAGGGTTTCACCGGGGAGCTGTTTTTT
TRBV5-1	TRBJ2-2	-	-	CASSLAGNTGELFF	TGCGCCAGCAGCTTGGCGGGGAACACCGGGGAGCTGTTTTTT
TRBV6-5	TRBJ2-7	-	-	CASRDYSYEQYF	TGTGCCAGCAGGGACTACTCCTACGAGCAGTACTTC
TRBV9	TRBJ1-3	-	-	CASSENILSGNTIYF	TGTGCCAGCAGCGAGAACATTCTCTCTGGAAACACCATATATTTT
TRBV12-5	TRBJ2-5	TRBD2	-	CASGFPWGGETQYF	TGTGCTAGTGGTTTCCCCTGGGGGGGGGAGACCCAGTACTTC
TRBV7-2	TRBJ1-2	TRBD1	-	CASSPRQGGYGYTF	TGTGCCAGCAGCCCAAGACAGGGAGGCTATGGCTACACCTTC
TRBV5-6	TRBJ2-4	-	-	CASSLSDSPFKNIQYF	TGTGCCAGCAGCTTGAGCGACAGCCCTTTCAAAAACATTCAGTACTTC
TRBV10-3	TRBJ1-5	-	-	CAISERRVTLAGQPQHF	TGTGCCATCAGTGAAAGGCGGGTGACTCTCGCAGGTCAGCCCCAGCATTTT
TRBV5-5	TRBJ2-7	TRBD1	-	CASSNDRVGDEQYF	TGTGCCAGCAGTAACGACAGGGTAGGCGACGAGCAGTACTTC
TRBV18	TRBJ1-5	-	-	CASSPGGLSNQPQHF	TGTGCCAGCTCACCTGGCGGCCTTAGCAATCAGCCCCAGCATTTT
TRBV6-6	TRBJ2-3	TRBD2	-	CASSRLAGSWNTQYF	TGTGCCAGCAGCCGACTAGCGGGGTCGTGGAATACGCAGTATTTT
TRBV19	TRBJ1-5	-	-	CASSRGEWGNQPQHF	TGTGCCAGTAGTCGGGGGGAGTGGGGCAATCAGCCCCAGCATTTT
TRBV5-4	TRBJ2-3	-	-	CASSLDSFTDTQYF	TGTGCCAGCAGCTTAGACTCTTTCACAGATACGCAGTATTTT
TRBV19	TRBJ2-6	-	-	CASSADRRFSGANVLTF	TGTGCCAGTAGTGCGGACAGAAGGTTTTCTGGGGCCAACGTCCTGACTTTC
TRBV18	TRBJ2-2	-	-	CASSPYGHGDTGELFF	TGTGCCAGCTCACCTTATGGACACGGAGACACCGGGGAGCTGTTTTTT
TRBV28	TRBJ1-3	-	-	CASSSGASGNTIYF	TGTGCCAGCAGTTCAGGGGCCTCTGGAAACACCATATATTTT
TRBV11-3	TRBJ2-1	TRBD2	-	CASSLVSGGRGNEQFF	TGTGCCAGCAGCTTAGTCAGCGGGGGGAGGGGAAATGAGCAGTTCTTC
TRBV5-1	TRBJ2-3	TRBD2	-	CASSLGRTSGEITDTQYF	TGCGCCAGCAGCTTGGGGCGGACTAGCGGTGAGATCACAGATACGCAGTATTTT
TRBV5-5	TRBJ2-1	TRBD2	once	CASSLETGGSSYNEQFF	TGTGCCAGCAGCTTGGAGACGGGGGGGAGCTCCTACAATGAGCAGTTCTTC
TRBV29-1	TRBJ1-2	-	-	CSVVEFGGDYGYTF	TGCAGCGTTGTAGAATTCGGGGGAGACTATGGCTACACCTTC
TRBV6-7	TRBJ1-3	-	few	CASSFTPGSPSSGNTIYF	TGTGCCAGCAGTTTTACCCCAGGGTCCCCGAGCTCTGGAAACACCATATATTTT
TRBV19	TRBJ1-2	-	-	CASSMELRGQANYGYTF	TGTGCCAGTAGTATGGAGCTTAGGGGACAAGCTAACTATGGCTACACCTTC
TRBV30	TRBJ1-1	-	-	CAWETQKDTEAFF	TGTGCCTGGGAAACACAGAAGGACACTGAAGCTTTCTTT
TRBV24-1	TRBJ2-5	TRBD2	-	CATSDASGRHQETQYF	TGTGCCACCAGTGATGCTAGCGGGAGACATCAAGAGACCCAGTACTTC
TRBV5-1	TRBJ2-5	TRBD1	-	CASSLRTGKETQYF	TGCGCCAGCAGCTTACGGACAGGGAAGGAGACCCAGTACTTC
TRBV12-3/TRBV12-4	TRBJ1-2	-	-	CASSHPDRFGYTF	TGTGCCAGCAGTCACCCGGACAGATTTGGCTACACCTTC
TRBV25-1	TRBJ1-1	-	-	CASSVTGAMNTEAFF	TGTGCCAGCAGTGTTACAGGAGCCATGAACACTGAAGCTTTCTTT
TRBV11-2	TRBJ2-3	-	-	CASSLTLLVPRDTQYF	TGTGCCAGCAGCTTAACCCTCCTTGTCCCGCGAGATACGCAGTATTTT